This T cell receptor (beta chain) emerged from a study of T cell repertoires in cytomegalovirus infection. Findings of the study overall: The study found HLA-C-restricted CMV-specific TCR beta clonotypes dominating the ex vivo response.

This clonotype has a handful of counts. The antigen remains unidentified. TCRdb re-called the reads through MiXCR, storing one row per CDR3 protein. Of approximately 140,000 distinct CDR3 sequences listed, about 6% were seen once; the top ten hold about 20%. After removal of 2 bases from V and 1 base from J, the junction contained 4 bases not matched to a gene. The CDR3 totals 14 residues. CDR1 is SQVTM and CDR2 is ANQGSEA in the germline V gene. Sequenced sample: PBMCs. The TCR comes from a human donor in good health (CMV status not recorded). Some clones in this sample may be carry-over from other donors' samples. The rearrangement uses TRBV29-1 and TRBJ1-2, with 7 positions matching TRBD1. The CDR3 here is CSVERQGLNYGYTF. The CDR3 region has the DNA TGCAGCGTTGAAAGACAGGGACTTAACTATGGCTACACCTTC. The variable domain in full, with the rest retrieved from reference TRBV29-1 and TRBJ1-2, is SAVISQKPSRDICQRGTSLTIQCQVDSQVTMMFWYRQQPGQSLTLIATANQGSEATYESGFVIDKFPISRPNLTFSTLTVSNMSPEDSSIYLCSVERQGLNYGYTFGSGTRLTVV.